Below, 31 T cell receptor beta chains from the same sample are listed, as sequenced in a study of immune evolution from preneoplasia to lung adenocarcinoma. Clones were read by immunoSEQ multiplex PCR, and TCRdb kept only the in-frame ones, dropping some. The data show over 3,500 clones, under 85% seen once. Sample: FFPE minimally invasive lung adenocarcinoma tissue. These receptor sequences come from a person between 45 and 75 years old with lung adenocarcinoma.

This chain joins TRBV18 and TRBJ2-7; 11 bases are a match to TRBD1. Trimming took 6 bases from V and 2 from J; bases not matched to a gene: 6. This CDR3 region has 15 residues. Germline V gives CDR1 KGHSH, CDR2 LQKENI. DNA for the CDR3: TGTGCCAGCTCCCAGGACAGGGGGCTAGCCTACGAGCAGTACTTC. Translating it yields CASSQDRGLAYEQYF.

The genes are TRBV2 and TRBJ2-3; TRBD2 aligns across 10 bases. Trimming cost V 8 bases and J 5 bases; bases outside gene matches: 7. The germline gives CDR1 SNHLY, CDR2 FYNNEI. The CDR3 is 14 amino acids. The CDR3 spells CASVASGGLDTQYF. The CDR3 bases are TGTGCCAGCGTGGCTAGCGGGGGTTTAGATACGCAGTATTTT.

The count of this clone is one. The chain employs TRBV18 and TRBJ2-1; no clear D. The germline gives CDR1 KGHSH, CDR2 LQKENI. This CDR3 is built from 16 residues. V was cut by 0 bases and J by 0 bases, with 9 bases left in between. The CDR3, as DNA: TGTGCCAGCTCACCACCGGCGGCTAGCTCCTACAATGAGCAGTTCTTC. The encoded protein is CASSPPAASSYNEQFF.

CDR3 in DNA: TGTGCCAGCAGCTATGGGGCTGAAGCTTTCTTT. Amino acids: CASSYGAEAFF. The rearrangement uses TRBV7-2 and TRBJ1-1; D is ambiguous. The CDR3 length is 11 residues. V lost 4 bases to trimming and J lost 6 bases, with 6 bases between them. Germline V gives CDR1 SGHTA, CDR2 FQGNSA.

This clone has more than one count but fewer than ten. The CDR3 DNA reads as TGCGCCAGCAGCATGCCCGGGCTAGCGGGGGGAAGTAGTTTGAATGAGCAGTTCTTC. Translation gives CASSMPGLAGGSSLNEQFF. The rearrangement joins TRBV4-1 to TRBJ2-1; 11 bases line up with TRBD2. V was clipped by 5 bases and J by 7 bases; unmatched bases: 19. Germline CDR1 reads MGHRA; CDR2 reads YSYEKL. This CDR3 spans 19 amino acids.

The rearrangement links TRBV28 to TRBJ1-1; tentative D call: TRBD1 (5 bases). V lost 2 bases and J 0 bases, leaving 13 bases between the germline ends. The CDR3 totals 16 residues. Germline loops: CDR1 MDHEN, CDR2 SYDVKM. This chain's CDR3 is CASSLMWGPMNTEAFF. The CDR3 nucleotides are TGTGCCAGCAGTTTAATGTGGGGCCCTATGAACACTGAAGCTTTCTTT.

In its sample, this clone was seen once. This chain connects TRBV5-6 to TRBJ2-5; TRBD2 matches 8 bases. The CDR3 length is 15 residues. Germline CDR1 is SGHDT and CDR2 is YYEEEE. The ends lost 4 bases at V and 5 bases at J; junction bases unmatched: 10. CDR3 nucleotide sequence: TGTGCCAGCAGCCAAAATAAGCGGGGGTGGGAGACCCAGTACTTC. This translates into CASSQNKRGWETQYF.

Only one count was recorded for this clone. The chain couples TRBV29-1 to TRBJ2-1; 7 bases are a match to TRBD1. CDR3 length equals 12 residues. Germline V lookup: CDR1 SQVTM, CDR2 ANQGSEA. V lost 7 bases, J lost 9 bases, and 9 bases stayed unmatched. The CDR3: CSARQGRSEQFF. As DNA, the CDR3 is TGCAGCGCCAGACAGGGCCGGAGTGAGCAGTTCTTC.

The rearrangement joins TRBV11-2 to TRBJ1-1; perhaps TRBD1 as D (5 bases). The V gene lost 5 bases and the J gene lost 4 bases, with 11 bases spanning the gap. CDR1 SGHAT and CDR2 FQNNGV come from the germline V gene. This CDR3 comprises 13 residues. Here the CDR3 DNA reads TGTGCCAGCAGCCAGCCCCAGGGCACTGAAGCTTTCTTT. Translated: CASSQPQGTEAFF.

V gene TRBV30 combines with J gene TRBJ1-1; tentative D call: TRBD1 (6 bases). The CDR3 is 13 residues long. V was clipped by 5 bases and J by 3 bases, with 13 bases between them. Per germline, CDR1 GTSNPN and CDR2 SVGIG (reference sequence). In DNA, the CDR3 is TGTGCCTGGGGAGGGGGGATTGACACTGAAGCTTTCTTT. Protein product: CAWGGGIDTEAFF.

To note about this clone: Relative to the germline gene, one junction end is altered; a read error may explain this. The chain combines TRBV6-7 with TRBJ1-3; no reliable D call. TRBV6-7 is marked as an open reading frame, function uncertain. This CDR3 is 12 amino acids long. The CDR3 DNA follows: TGTGCCAGCATAGGGTATGGACACACCATATATTTT. Amino acid sequence: CASIGYGHTIYF.

The chain recombines TRBV6-1 with TRBJ1-5; D perhaps matches TRBD1 (6 bases). V gave up 8 bases and J gave up 3 bases, with 14 bases separating them. CDR3 length equals 14 residues. The germline CDR1 and CDR2 sequences are MNHNS and SASEGT. CDR3 DNA sequence: TGTGCCAGCGTCGAACGGGACACCAATCAGCCCCAGCATTTT. Translating it yields CASVERDTNQPQHF.

The chain joins TRBV30 to TRBJ1-1; TRBD1 agrees at 10 bases. V was clipped by 3 bases and J by 12 bases; unmatched bases: 7. CDR3 length: 12 residues. The germline CDR1 and CDR2 sequences are GTSNPN and SVGIG (reference sequence). The CDR3 here is CAWSRDRGITFF. The CDR3 DNA reads TGTGCCTGGAGCCGGGACAGGGGTATAACTTTCTTT.

This chain links TRBV18 with TRBJ2-7, with 7 bases matching TRBD1. V dropped 5 bases and J dropped 5; count of bases not matched to a gene: 6. CDR1 is KGHSH, CDR2 LQKENI, per germline. The CDR3 sequence is 13 residues long. The CDR3 DNA follows: TGTGCCAGCTCAGACACAGGGGTCAACGAGCAGTACTTC. Protein sequence: CASSDTGVNEQYF.

The rearrangement links TRBV12-1 to TRBJ2-7; TRBD2 reflects the table's D call only, with no check against the DNA. TRBV12-1 is flagged as a pseudogene. The CDR3 is made up of 12 amino acids. The CDR3 bases are TGTGCCAGAAGCAGCCCTCTGGAGGAGCAGTACTTC. Its protein product is CARSSPLEEQYF.

The J gene is TRBJ1-2, the V gene TRBV6-5, with 7 positions matching TRBD1. The CDR3 consists of 16 residues. The J segment lost 2 bases and the V segment lost 4 bases, leaving 10 bases of the junction unmatched. Per germline, CDR1 MNHEY and CDR2 SVGAGI. The CDR3 coding sequence is TGTGCCAGCAGTTTGGTCCCGGGACAGAAAAACTATGGCTACACCTTC. Protein sequence: CASSLVPGQKNYGYTF.

The chain employs TRBV19 and TRBJ2-5; D not resolved. TRBJ2-7 matches the DNA end more closely, so the J call is doubtful. Germline values: CDR1 LNHDA, CDR2 SQIVND (reference sequence). The CDR3 runs 14 residues. CDR3 DNA: TGTGCCAGTAGCCCAGTTGCGACCCCAGGCGAGCAGTACTTC. Translating gives CASSPVATPGEQYF.

A note on this clone: The junction does not match germline at one end; this may be a read error. The chain combines TRBV9 with TRBJ1-1, with 7 bases fitting TRBD1. Germline CDR1 and CDR2: SGDLS and YYNGEE. The CDR3 is made up of 15 amino acids. For the CDR3, the DNA is TGTGCCAGCAGCCCACTAGACAGGGCTTTCCCTGAAGTTTTCTTT. The encoded protein is CASSPLDRAFPEVFF.

This chain connects TRBV28 to TRBJ1-2, with D tentatively TRBD1 (5 bases). V was shortened by 4 bases and J by 1 base, with 10 bases between the two germline ends. Germline lookup yields CDR1 MDHEN and CDR2 SYDVKM. The CDR3 runs to 14 residues. The CDR3 region is CASSWGDGNYGYTF. The DNA of the CDR3 is TGTGCCAGCAGTTGGGGGGACGGTAACTATGGCTACACCTTC.

The chain combines TRBV6-6 with TRBJ1-3; no definite D call. The CDR3 is 13 amino acids. V lost 6 bases and J 10 bases, leaving 16 bases between the germline ends. CDR1 and CDR2 from the germline V gene are MNHNY and SVGAGI (reference sequence). Here the CDR3 reads CASRSDLERTIYF. The CDR3 DNA reads TGTGCCAGCAGGTCGGACTTGGAGAGGACCATATATTTT.

The chain links TRBV14 to TRBJ2-7, with TRBD2 matching over 8 bases. After removal of 2 bases from V and 4 bases from J, the junction contained 13 bases not matched to a gene. CDR1 SGHDN and CDR2 FVKESK come from the germline V gene. The CDR3 spans 17 residues. The CDR3: CASSQIGGAEEIYEQYF. Written as DNA, the CDR3 is TGTGCCAGCAGCCAAATCGGGGGGGCCGAGGAGATATACGAGCAGTACTTC.

This sequence joins TRBV7-9 and TRBJ1-4; 11 bases are a match to TRBD1. V gave up 3 bases and J gave up 3 bases; unmatched junction bases: 6. Germline values: CDR1 SEHNR, CDR2 FQNEAQ (reference sequence). CDR3 length: 17 residues. The CDR3 DNA follows: TGTGCCAGCAGCTTCCCGGACAGGGGGCCGTCTAATGAAAAACTGTTTTTT. Protein product: CASSFPDRGPSNEKLFF.

This clone was counted between two and nine times. This rearrangement joins TRBV7-2 to TRBJ2-7; 10 nucleotides match TRBD1. Germline CDR1 is SGHTA and CDR2 is FQGNSA. The CDR3 totals 17 residues. With 5 bases clipped from V and 2 bases from J, the junction kept 12 bases outside the gene matches. In DNA form, the CDR3 reads TGTGCCAGCAGCGCCGGGACAGGGGTAGCAGGTGCCTACGAGCAGTACTTC. The encoded protein is CASSAGTGVAGAYEQYF.

The chain combines TRBV21-1 with TRBJ2-7; TRBD1, as called in the table, went unchecked against the DNA. TRBV21-1 corresponds to a pseudogene. The CDR3 has 16 amino acids. CDR3 sequence reads: CASSNSLGQGDYEQYF. CDR3 nucleotide sequence: TGTGCCAGCAGCAACTCCTTGGGACAAGGGGACTACGAGCAGTACTTC.

V is TRBV21-1 and J is TRBJ2-1; the table's D gene call, TRBD1, was not cross checked with the DNA. TRBV21-1 is reported as a pseudogene. The CDR3 has 14 residues. The CDR3 DNA is TGTGCCATCCTATGGGGGCGACCCTACAATGAGCAGTTCTTC. Its translation: CAILWGRPYNEQFF.

This clone appeared a few times. V usage is TRBV4-1 and J usage is TRBJ1-2, with a possible D match to TRBD1 (5 bases). The germline V gene encodes CDR1 MGHRA and CDR2 YSYEKL. V lost 0 bases and J 4 bases, leaving 15 bases between the germline ends. The CDR3 totals 16 residues. The CDR3 here is CASSQEVGTVVYGYTF. The CDR3 nucleotides are TGCGCCAGCAGCCAAGAGGTGGGGACGGTTGTCTATGGCTACACCTTC.

The J gene is TRBJ2-1, the V gene TRBV11-2, with a possible D match to TRBD1 (5 bases). The CDR3 sequence is 15 residues long. V was shortened by 5 bases and J by 0 bases, with 11 bases between the two germline ends. CDR1 SGHAT and CDR2 FQNNGV come from the germline V gene. CDR3 sequence: CASSPQVSSYNEQFF. The DNA for the CDR3 is TGTGCCAGCAGCCCACAGGTCAGCTCCTACAATGAGCAGTTCTTC. Variable domain in full (rest from reference TRBV11-2 and TRBJ2-1): EAGVAQSPRYKIIEKRQSVAFWCNPISGHATLYWYQQILGQGPKLLIQFQNNGVVDDSQLPKDRFSAERLKGVDSTLKIQPAKLEDSAVYLCASSPQVSSYNEQFFGPGTRLTVL.

The V and J genes are TRBV29-1 and TRBJ2-1, with 7 bases fitting TRBD2. Germline trimming cut 3 bases from V and 4 bases from J; bases unmatched to any gene: 3. The CDR3 spans 13 residues. The germline V gene encodes CDR1 SQVTM and CDR2 ANQGSEA. This CDR3 reads CSVEGTIYNEQFF. As DNA, the CDR3 is TGCAGCGTTGAGGGGACTATTTACAATGAGCAGTTCTTC.

This clone was seen a handful of times. The J gene is TRBJ2-3, the V gene TRBV18; D remains unclear. CDR3 length: 16 residues. With 3 bases removed from V and 4 bases from J, the gap between germline ends came to 17 bases. CDR1 and CDR2 (germline): KGHSH, LQKENI. The CDR3 spells CASSPMTPSVSDTQYF. The CDR3 DNA reads as TGTGCCAGCTCACCTATGACACCGTCAGTCTCAGATACGCAGTATTTT.

The chain has TRBV6-5 and TRBJ2-7; 9 bases agree with TRBD1. This CDR3 is built from 13 residues. Losses at the gene ends were 5 bases for V and 7 bases for J; bases not matched to a gene: 6. CDR1 is MNHEY and CDR2 is SVGAGI in the germline V gene. The CDR3 nucleotides read TGTGCCAGCAGTCCACAGGGGGCAGGGGAGCAGTACTTC. Its protein product is CASSPQGAGEQYF.

This sequence joins TRBV7-9 and TRBJ2-2, with 14 bases matching TRBD2. The CDR3 contains 19 residues. Germline V gene sequence: CDR1 SEHNR, CDR2 FQNEAQ (reference sequence). With 7 bases clipped from V and 7 bases from J, the junction kept 17 bases outside the gene matches. CDR3 protein: CASIPGLAGGLAFGGELFF. CDR3 nucleotide sequence: TGTGCCAGCATCCCCGGACTAGCGGGGGGCCTTGCCTTCGGCGGGGAGCTGTTTTTT.